This T cell receptor (beta chain) was retrieved from a study of T-cell memory formation after mild COVID-19. Study at large: TCR clusters were mostly donor specific. Study results and limitations: Unconfirmed was the SARS-CoV-2 specificity of second-wave clones that peaked on day 37. Day 15 to 85 contracting clones showed balanced CD4/CD8; later expanders leaned CD4+.

On this clonotype itself: Its matching antigen is unknown.

Constant-segment primers served in 5'RACE that generated TCR alpha and TCR beta cDNA libraries bearing sample barcodes and UMIs. A single record per CDR3 protein comes from TCRdb applying MiXCR to the 5' RACE reads. The table lists approximately 190,000 distinct CDR3 sequences, 18% of them singletons, with roughly 2.4% in the top ten. V lost 3 bases and J lost 5, with 11 bases in between. The CDR3 length is 13 residues. Germline CDR1 and CDR2: SGHRS and YFSETQ. This chain connects TRBV5-1 to TRBJ1-2; D is uncertain. The TCR comes from an adult woman who had mild COVID-19 (a few samples of this study predate the infection). Cell type and time point are not known. Sequencing was done on a sample of PBMCs or a T cell subset sorted from them (not recorded which). The CDR3, as DNA: TGCGCCAGCAGCTCGGATGGAGGTTATGGCTACACCTTC. This codes for CASSSDGGYGYTF.